The subject of this entry is one T cell receptor beta chain. What it recognizes is unknown. Indicated treatment: roughly 18 received Ad26.COV2.S at low or high dose, single or two shots; about 5 received placebo; per-sample allocation not given. Sample collection was performed on day 63 after the first vaccine or placebo injection. An adult donor aged 18-55 years was enrolled in Boston. These data come from a study of Ad26.COV2.S vaccination and SARS-CoV-2 variants. At the level of the study: COV1001, an Ad26.COV2.S trial, supplied this vaccine-arm donor. Each vaccinee took Ad26.COV2.S intramuscularly, once or twice 56 days apart. Overall study findings and caveats: The study found higher spike-specific TCR breadth in vaccine than placebo recipients.

Here immunoSEQ multiplex PCR was the method, and the copy in TCRdb shows in-frame clones only, minus some. This sample carries 300,000 to 400,000 clones, under 90% of them seen once, and the ten largest clones take 4.5% to 7%. The receptor's source is a person aged 18-60 years who received the Ad26.COV2.S COVID-19 vaccine or a placebo. The sequences come from peripheral blood, collected in a trial of Ad26.COV2.S vaccine versus placebo.

CDR3 coding DNA: TGCAGCGTTGGTGCTAGGCACGGCTACACCTTC. Amino acids: CSVGARHGYTF. This rearrangement joins TRBV29-1 to TRBJ1-2; D unclear. Germline CDR1 and CDR2: SQVTM and ANQGSEA. The CDR3 has 11 residues. Trimming removed 4 bases from V and 8 bases from J, with 11 bases in between.